Following are 25 T cell receptor beta chains from one sample sequenced in a study of CD8 T cells in ankylosing spondylitis (dated by TCRdb to about 2017). Receptors were amplified or captured by 5' RACE. TCRdb lists the instrument as Illumina HiSeq 2500. Clones were called with MiXCR by TCRdb after fastp trimmed the public reads at Q25, and only in-frame beta chains were retained. Each CDR3 protein gets just one entry, which takes the most common genes and DNA from the rows behind it. In this sample the table shows 250,000 to 350,000 distinct CDR3 sequences, around 20% of which occur a single time. Roughly 8% of the sample comes from the top ten. Sequencing was done on a sample of blood, either unsorted or a sorted T cell fraction (not recorded which). The receptors here all came from a male donor with ankylosing spondylitis or in good health (not recorded which).

This clonotype was picked up a small number of times. The chain carries TRBV4-1 and TRBJ2-3, with TRBD1 as a possible D gene (6 bases). V lost 3 bases to trimming and J lost 0 bases, with 13 bases between them. In germline, CDR1 is MGHRA, CDR2 YSYEKL. The CDR3 is 16 amino acids. The CDR3 loop reads CASSQMDRPSTDTQYF. The CDR3 DNA reads TGCGCCAGCAGCCAGATGGACAGACCTAGCACAGATACGCAGTATTTT.

V usage is TRBV20-1 and J usage is TRBJ2-3; D might be TRBD2 (6 bases). V gave up 3 bases and J gave up 4 bases, with 8 bases separating them. Germline assignment: CDR1 DFQATT and CDR2 SNEGSKA (reference sequence). This CDR3 comprises 12 residues. The chain's CDR3 is CSARGEADTQYF. The CDR3 DNA reads as TGCAGTGCTAGGGGGGAGGCAGATACGCAGTATTTT.

This clonotype has a handful of counts. The chain is built from TRBV12-3 or TRBV12-4 and TRBJ2-2; 8 bases are a match to TRBD1. The CDR3 has 14 amino acids. The J segment lost 3 bases and the V segment lost 6 bases, leaving 3 bases of the junction unmatched. This CDR3 is CASRQGADTGELFF. As DNA, the CDR3 is TGTGCCAGCAGGCAGGGGGCTGACACCGGGGAGCTGTTTTTT.

This clonotype occurred a few times. J is TRBJ1-1 and V is TRBV7-3, with TRBD1 matching over 7 bases. Germline V gene data show CDR1 as SGHTA and CDR2 as FQGTGA. The CDR3 has 14 residues. J lost 5 bases, V lost 2 bases, and 5 bases had no gene match. The DNA for the CDR3 is TGTGCCAGCAGCTTAGGCAGGGGGTATACTGAAGCTTTCTTT. Protein: CASSLGRGYTEAFF. Drawing the rest from reference TRBV7-3 and TRBJ1-1, the complete variable domain is GAGVSQTPSNKVTEKGKYVELRCDPISGHTALYWYRQSLGQGPEFLIYFQGTGAADDSGLPNDRFFAVRPEGSVSTLKIQRTERGDSAVYLCASSLGRGYTEAFFGQGTRLTVV.

Ten or more counts support this clonotype. The junction and the germline gene differ at one end; a read error may be behind it. The rearrangement uses TRBV19 and TRBJ2-1; perhaps TRBD2 as D (7 bases). The CDR3 extends over 15 amino acids. Germline V gene lookup returns CDR1 LNHDA and CDR2 SQIVND (reference sequence). CDR3 amino acids: CASSRGGSSYNEQFF. The CDR3, as DNA: TGCGCCAGCAGTAGGGGGGGAAGCTCCTACAATGAGCAGTTCTTC.

The chain has TRBV5-1 and TRBJ1-2; 7 positions match TRBD1. V shed 0 bases and J 6 bases; nucleotides not matched to a gene: 8. The germline gives CDR1 SGHRS, CDR2 YFSETQ. This CDR3 is built from 15 residues. CDR3 nucleotides: TGCGCCAGCAGCTTGGGGGTTGACAGGGACCATGGCTACACCTTC. The encoded protein is CASSLGVDRDHGYTF. The full variable domain, completed using reference TRBV5-1 and TRBJ1-2, is KAGVTQTPRYLIKTRGQQVTLSCSPISGHRSVSWYQQTPGQGLQFLFEYFSETQRNKGNFPGRFSGRQFSNSRSEMNVSTLELGDSALYLCASSLGVDRDHGYTFGSGTRLTVV.

The gene calls are TRBV2 and TRBJ2-1; TRBD2 aligns across 7 bases. Germline CDR1 is SNHLY and CDR2 is FYNNEI. This CDR3 contains 15 residues. V lost 8 bases, J lost 2 bases, and 9 bases stayed unmatched. In DNA form, the CDR3 reads TGTGCCAGCCAGTACGGGAGGAACCCCTACAATGAGCAGTTCTTC. As protein: CASQYGRNPYNEQFF.

The CDR3 coding sequence is TGCAGTGCCAAAGGGACAGGGTTTTCCAATGAGCAGTTCTTC. Protein sequence: CSAKGTGFSNEQFF. The V and J genes are TRBV20-1 and TRBJ2-1; 9 bases are shared with TRBD1. The length of the CDR3 is 14 residues. V was pared by 6 bases and J by 6 bases, with 9 bases of the junction left unmatched. Germline V gene sequence: CDR1 DFQATT, CDR2 SNEGSKA (reference sequence).

The rearrangement uses TRBV3-1 and TRBJ1-1; 7 nucleotides agree with TRBD1. V was pared by 0 bases and J by 4 bases, with 8 bases of the junction left unmatched. The CDR3 is 16 residues long. In germline, CDR1 is LGHDT, CDR2 YNNKEL (reference sequence). The CDR3 here is CASSQDGAGGFTEAFF. Written as DNA, the CDR3 is TGTGCCAGCAGCCAAGACGGGGCAGGGGGTTTCACTGAAGCTTTCTTT.

There are a few counts of this clonotype. This chain links TRBV3-1 with TRBJ1-2; no definite D call. Trimming shortened V by 3 bases and J by 4 bases, and 15 bases separated the two germline ends. The CDR3 sequence is 15 residues long. Germline CDR1 LGHDT, CDR2 YNNKEL (reference sequence). The CDR3 coding sequence is TGTGCCAGCAGCCAGAGTAGTAGGCCCTTCTATGGCTACACCTTC. Amino acid sequence: CASSQSSRPFYGYTF.

The rearrangement uses TRBV4-2 and TRBJ2-3; TRBD2 aligns across 10 bases. Germline lookup yields CDR1 LGHNA and CDR2 YNFKEQ. Trimming at V came to 2 bases and at J to 3 bases, leaving 2 bases not matched to a gene. The CDR3 consists of 15 residues. The CDR3 region is CASSQLAGETDTQYF. The CDR3 DNA follows: TGTGCCAGCAGCCAACTAGCGGGAGAGACAGATACGCAGTATTTT.

CDR3 nucleotide sequence: TGTGCCAGCAGTTTAGGGGGACAGGGGGCGAGGCAGCCCCAGCATTTT. This sequence encodes CASSLGGQGARQPQHF. This sequence joins TRBV12-3 or TRBV12-4 and TRBJ1-5; TRBD1 agrees at 12 bases. V lost 1 base to trimming and J lost 7 bases; unmatched junction nucleotides: 5. The CDR3 sequence is 16 residues long.

This clonotype was observed at least ten times. The V and J genes are TRBV29-1 and TRBJ1-1; D not resolved. This CDR3 has 12 residues. Germline values: CDR1 SQVTM, CDR2 ANQGSEA. V was cut by 0 bases and J by 6 bases, with 8 bases left in between. The CDR3 is CSVEEAQSEAFF. As DNA, the CDR3 is TGCAGCGTTGAAGAGGCCCAGTCTGAAGCTTTCTTT.

This clonotype appeared a few times. This chain links TRBV20-1 with TRBJ2-5, with 7 bases matching TRBD1. V trimming: 3 bases; J trimming: 0 bases; junction bases outside the gene matches: 1. This CDR3 has 13 amino acids. Germline CDR1 is DFQATT and CDR2 is SNEGSKA (reference sequence). The CDR3 loop reads CSARGQYQETQYF. The CDR3 region has the DNA TGCAGTGCTAGGGGACAGTACCAAGAGACCCAGTACTTC.

This clonotype turned up a few times. V gene TRBV11-2 combines with J gene TRBJ2-7, with D uncertain. The CDR3 spans 14 residues. V lost 1 base to trimming and J lost 1 base, with 8 bases between them. The V gene's germline CDR1 is SGHAT and CDR2 FQNNGV. The CDR3 loop is CASSLGAKSYEQYV. The CDR3 bases are TGTGCCAGCAGCTTAGGCGCCAAGTCCTACGAGCAGTACGTC.

The gene calls are TRBV12-3 or TRBV12-4 and TRBJ1-4; perhaps TRBD1 as D (6 bases). The V gene lost 7 bases and the J gene lost 11 bases, with 11 bases spanning the gap. This CDR3 is 11 amino acids long. The CDR3 sequence is CASTRGGKLFF. The CDR3 DNA reads as TGTGCCAGCACCCGAGGGGGGAAACTGTTTTTT.

The chain links TRBV15 to TRBJ2-1, with 8 positions matching TRBD2. V trimming: 3 bases; J trimming: 4 bases; junction bases outside the gene matches: 11. Germline lookup yields CDR1 LNHNV and CDR2 YYDKDF (reference sequence). The CDR3 consists of 17 residues. CDR3 sequence: CATSSPSGGGTYNEQFF. The CDR3 DNA follows: TGTGCCACCAGCAGCCCGAGTGGCGGGGGGACGTACAATGAGCAGTTCTTC.

The chain is built from TRBV7-9 and TRBJ2-1, with D uncertain. Trimming took 3 bases from V and 2 from J, leaving 14 bases between them. The CDR3 extends over 16 amino acids. Germline CDR1 SEHNR, CDR2 FQNEAQ (reference sequence). Written as DNA, the CDR3 is TGTGCCAGCAGCTTCGAACGGCGGACCGCCTACAATGAGCAGTTCTTC. Its protein is CASSFERRTAYNEQFF.

The V gene is TRBV7-8, the J gene TRBJ1-2, with D maybe TRBD1 (6 bases). V lost 0 bases, J lost 1 base, and 21 bases lay in between. This CDR3 contains 19 residues. Germline V gene lookup returns CDR1 SGHVS and CDR2 FQNEAQ. This CDR3 is CASSLARVGRGLINYGYTF. The CDR3 DNA is TGTGCCAGCAGCTTAGCAAGAGTAGGGCGGGGGCTTATTAACTATGGCTACACCTTC.

With regard to this clonotype: A much larger clone differs from this one at a single base, so this may be a read error. CDR3 nucleotide sequence: TGTGTCAGCAGCTACAGGGTATGGTACGAGCAGTACGTC. It specifies CVSSYRVWYEQYV. The genes are TRBV6-5 and TRBJ2-7, with D perhaps matching TRBD1 (6 bases). There are 13 residues in the CDR3. Germline CDR1 and CDR2: MNHEY and SVGAGI.

This clonotype has a handful of counts. The V call is TRBV5-1, the J call TRBJ2-2; D is possibly TRBD1 or TRBD2 (5 bases each). From germline, CDR1 is SGHRS and CDR2 YFSETQ. The CDR3 sequence is 14 residues long. Trimming cost V 3 bases and J 7 bases, with 13 bases left between them. The CDR3 DNA reads as TGCGCCAGCAGCTCCGGGACCACGAACGGGGAGCTGTTTTTT. Its translation is CASSSGTTNGELFF. Based on the CDR3 plus reference TRBV5-1 and TRBJ2-2, the full variable domain is KAGVTQTPRYLIKTRGQQVTLSCSPISGHRSVSWYQQTPGQGLQFLFEYFSETQRNKGNFPGRFSGRQFSNSRSEMNVSTLELGDSALYLCASSSGTTNGELFFGEGSRLTVL.

The V gene is TRBV20-1, the J gene TRBJ2-3, with a possible D match to TRBD1 (5 bases). Germline CDR1 and CDR2: DFQATT and SNEGSKA (reference sequence). This CDR3 contains 14 residues. Trimming shortened V by 1 base and J by 3 bases, and 11 bases separated the two germline ends. CDR3 protein: CSARAQGPTDTQYF. The CDR3 nucleotides are TGCAGTGCTAGAGCCCAGGGTCCGACAGATACGCAGTATTTT.

This clonotype appeared a few times. This chain connects TRBV6-2 or TRBV6-3 to TRBJ1-1; no clear D. Trimming pared 7 bases from V and 8 bases from J, leaving 20 bases between. Looked up from germline, CDR1 is MNHEY and CDR2 is SVGEGT. This CDR3 spans 14 amino acids. This chain's CDR3 is CASIEHGRNFEAFF. In DNA form, the CDR3 reads TGTGCCAGCATCGAACACGGAAGAAACTTCGAAGCTTTCTTT.

V usage is TRBV28 and J usage is TRBJ1-5, with 7 bases that match TRBD1. From germline, CDR1 is MDHEN and CDR2 SYDVKM. The V segment lost 4 bases and the J segment 4 bases; nucleotides outside the gene matches: 4. The CDR3 is made up of 14 amino acids. CDR3: CASSWGTANQPQHF. CDR3 nucleotide sequence: TGTGCCAGCAGTTGGGGGACAGCTAATCAGCCCCAGCATTTT.

The gene calls are TRBV12-3 or TRBV12-4 and TRBJ2-1; D gene ambiguous. The CDR3 has 12 residues. The V end was cut by 6 bases, the J end by 8 bases, with 11 bases between. CDR3 in amino acids: CASSSERDEQFF. The CDR3 DNA is TGTGCCAGCAGCTCCGAGCGCGATGAGCAGTTCTTC.